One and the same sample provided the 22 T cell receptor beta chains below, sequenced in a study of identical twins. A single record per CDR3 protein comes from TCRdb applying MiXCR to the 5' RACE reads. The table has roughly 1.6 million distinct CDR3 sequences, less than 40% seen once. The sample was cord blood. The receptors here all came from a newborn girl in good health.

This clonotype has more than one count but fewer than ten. The CDR3 DNA follows: TGCGCCAGCAGCTGGGGACTAGCGGACTACAATGAGCAGTACTTC. This translates into CASSWGLADYNEQYF. The chain has TRBV5-1 and TRBJ2-1; 11 bases are shared with TRBD2. The end of the DNA fits TRBJ2-7 better, so the J call may be wrong. Germline values: CDR1 SGHRS, CDR2 YFSETQ. This CDR3 is 15 amino acids long.

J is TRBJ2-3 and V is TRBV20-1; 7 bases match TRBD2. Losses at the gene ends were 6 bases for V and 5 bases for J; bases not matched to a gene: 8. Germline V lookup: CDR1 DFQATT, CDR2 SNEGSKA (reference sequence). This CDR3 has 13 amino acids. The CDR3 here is CSAGRGVRDTQYF. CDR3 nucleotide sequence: TGCAGTGCCGGACGGGGGGTTAGAGATACGCAGTATTTT.

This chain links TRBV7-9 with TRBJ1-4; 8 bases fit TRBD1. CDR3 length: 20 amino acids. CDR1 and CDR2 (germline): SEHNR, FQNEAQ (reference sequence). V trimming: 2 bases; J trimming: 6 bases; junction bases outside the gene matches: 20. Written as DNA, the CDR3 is TGTGCCAGCAGCTTAATTCTTTTCGGGGCAGGGGGCAACCGGCATGAAAAACTGTTTTTT. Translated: CASSLILFGAGGNRHEKLFF.

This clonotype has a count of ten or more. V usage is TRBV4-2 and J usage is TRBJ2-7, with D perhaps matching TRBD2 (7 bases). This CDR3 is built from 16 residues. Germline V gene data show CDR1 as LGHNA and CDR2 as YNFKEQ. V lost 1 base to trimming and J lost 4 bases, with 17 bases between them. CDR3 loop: CASSQVGGGDYYEQYF. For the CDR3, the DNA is TGTGCCAGCAGCCAAGTTGGAGGGGGGGATTATTACGAGCAGTACTTC.

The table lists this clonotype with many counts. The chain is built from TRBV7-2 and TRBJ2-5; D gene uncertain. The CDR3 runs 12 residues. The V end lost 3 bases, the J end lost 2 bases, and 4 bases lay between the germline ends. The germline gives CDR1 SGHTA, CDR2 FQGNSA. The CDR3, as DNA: TGTGCCAGCAGCTTTCTACAAGAGACCCAGTACTTC. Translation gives CASSFLQETQYF.

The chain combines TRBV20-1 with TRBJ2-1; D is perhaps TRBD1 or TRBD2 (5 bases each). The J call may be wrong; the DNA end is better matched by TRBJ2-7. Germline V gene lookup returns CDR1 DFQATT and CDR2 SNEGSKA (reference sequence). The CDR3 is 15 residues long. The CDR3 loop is CSARDGASLGGEQYF. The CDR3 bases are TGCAGTGCTAGAGATGGGGCTAGCTTGGGTGGGGAGCAGTACTTC.

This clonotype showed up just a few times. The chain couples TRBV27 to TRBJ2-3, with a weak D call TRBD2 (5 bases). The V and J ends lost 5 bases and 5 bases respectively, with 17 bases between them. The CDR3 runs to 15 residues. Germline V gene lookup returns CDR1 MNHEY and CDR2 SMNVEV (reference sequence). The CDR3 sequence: CASSPLLSGGDTQYF. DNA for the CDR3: TGTGCCAGCAGTCCACTCCTATCAGGAGGAGATACGCAGTATTTT.

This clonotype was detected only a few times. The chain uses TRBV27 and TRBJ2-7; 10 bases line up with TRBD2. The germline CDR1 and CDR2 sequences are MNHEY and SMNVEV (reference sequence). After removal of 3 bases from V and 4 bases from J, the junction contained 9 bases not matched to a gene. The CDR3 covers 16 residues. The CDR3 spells CASSFSSGRVHYEQYF. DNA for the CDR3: TGTGCCAGCAGTTTCTCAAGCGGGAGGGTACATTACGAGCAGTACTTC.

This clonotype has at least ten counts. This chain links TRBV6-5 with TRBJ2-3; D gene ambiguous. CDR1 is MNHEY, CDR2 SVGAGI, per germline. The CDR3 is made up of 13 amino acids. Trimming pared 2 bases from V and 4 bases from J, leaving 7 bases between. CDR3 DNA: TGTGCCAGCAGTTACGGGATGGCAGATACGCAGTATTTT. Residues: CASSYGMADTQYF.

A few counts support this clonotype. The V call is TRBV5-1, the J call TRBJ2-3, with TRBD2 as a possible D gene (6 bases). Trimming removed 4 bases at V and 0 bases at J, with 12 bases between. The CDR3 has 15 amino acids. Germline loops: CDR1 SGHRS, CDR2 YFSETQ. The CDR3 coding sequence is TGCGCCAGCAGCCCTAGCGAGCTGAGCACAGATACGCAGTATTTT. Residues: CASSPSELSTDTQYF. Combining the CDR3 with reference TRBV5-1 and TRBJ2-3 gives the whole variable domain KAGVTQTPRYLIKTRGQQVTLSCSPISGHRSVSWYQQTPGQGLQFLFEYFSETQRNKGNFPGRFSGRQFSNSRSEMNVSTLELGDSALYLCASSPSELSTDTQYFGPGTRLTVL.

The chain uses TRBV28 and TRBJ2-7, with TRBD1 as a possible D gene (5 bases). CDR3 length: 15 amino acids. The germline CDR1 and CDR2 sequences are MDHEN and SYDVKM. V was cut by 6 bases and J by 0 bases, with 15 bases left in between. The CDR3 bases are TGTGCCAGCAGCCAAGGGGCTACCGGCTCCTACGAGCAGTACTTC. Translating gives CASSQGATGSYEQYF. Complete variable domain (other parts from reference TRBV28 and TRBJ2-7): DVKVTQSSRYLVKRTGEKVFLECVQDMDHENMFWYRQDPGLGLRLIYFSYDVKMKEKGDIPEGYSVSREKKERFSLILESASTNQTSMYLCASSQGATGSYEQYFGPGTRLTVT.

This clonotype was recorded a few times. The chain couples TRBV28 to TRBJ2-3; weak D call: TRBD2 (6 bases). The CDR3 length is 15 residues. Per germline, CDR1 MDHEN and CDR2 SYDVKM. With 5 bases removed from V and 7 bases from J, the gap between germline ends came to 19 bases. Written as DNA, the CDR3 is TGTGCCAGCAGTACACAGCGGGCCCTCACCTATACGCAGTATTTT. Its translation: CASSTQRALTYTQYF.

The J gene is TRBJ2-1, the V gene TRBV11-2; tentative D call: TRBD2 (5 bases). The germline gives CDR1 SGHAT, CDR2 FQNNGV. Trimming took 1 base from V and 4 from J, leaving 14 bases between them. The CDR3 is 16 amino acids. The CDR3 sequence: CASSLVWEKRYNEQFF. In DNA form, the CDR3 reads TGTGCCAGCAGCTTAGTTTGGGAGAAACGGTACAATGAGCAGTTCTTC.

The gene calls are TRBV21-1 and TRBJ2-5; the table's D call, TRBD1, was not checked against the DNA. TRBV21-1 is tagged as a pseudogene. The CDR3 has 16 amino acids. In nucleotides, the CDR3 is TGTGCCAGCAGCAAAGCGGGGGACAGAAACTCCTACGGGCAGTACTTC. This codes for CASSKAGDRNSYGQYF.

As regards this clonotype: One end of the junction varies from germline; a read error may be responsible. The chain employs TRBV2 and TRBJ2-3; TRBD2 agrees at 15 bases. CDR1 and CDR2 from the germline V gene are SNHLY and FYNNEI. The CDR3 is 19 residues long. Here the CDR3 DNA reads TGTACCAGCAGTAACCCGGGACTAGCGGGGGGCCAGAGCACAGATACGCAGTATTTT. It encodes CTSSNPGLAGGQSTDTQYF.

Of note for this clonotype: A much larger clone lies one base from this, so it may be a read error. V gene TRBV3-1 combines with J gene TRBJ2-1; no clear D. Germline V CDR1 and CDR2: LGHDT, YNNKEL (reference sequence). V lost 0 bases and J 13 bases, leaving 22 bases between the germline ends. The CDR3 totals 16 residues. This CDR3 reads CASSQDSPLAKNIQFF. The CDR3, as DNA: TGTGCCAGCAGCCAAGACAGTCCCTTAGCCAAAAACATTCAGTTCTTC.

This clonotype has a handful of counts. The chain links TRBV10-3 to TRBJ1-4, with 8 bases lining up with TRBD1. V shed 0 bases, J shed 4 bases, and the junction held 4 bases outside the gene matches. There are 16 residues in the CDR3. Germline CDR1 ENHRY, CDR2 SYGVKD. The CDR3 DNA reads TGTGCCATCAGTGAGTCCCGGACAGGGCTTAATGAAAAACTGTTTTTT. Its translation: CAISESRTGLNEKLFF.

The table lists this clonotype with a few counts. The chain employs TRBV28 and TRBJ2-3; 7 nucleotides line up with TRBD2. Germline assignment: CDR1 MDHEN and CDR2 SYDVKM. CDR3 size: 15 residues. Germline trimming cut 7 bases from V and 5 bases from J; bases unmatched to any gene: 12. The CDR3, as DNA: TGTGCCAGCACTCTGCGGGGGACCGGTGGAGATACGCAGTATTTT. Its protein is CASTLRGTGGDTQYF.

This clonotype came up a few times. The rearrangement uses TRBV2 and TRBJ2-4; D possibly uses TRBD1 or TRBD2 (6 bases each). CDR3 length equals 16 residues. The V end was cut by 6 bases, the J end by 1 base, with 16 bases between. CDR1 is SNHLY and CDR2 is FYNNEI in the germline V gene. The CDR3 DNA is TGTGCCAGCAGGCAAAGGGGGGCTGTGGCCAAAAACATTCAGTACTTC. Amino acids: CASRQRGAVAKNIQYF.

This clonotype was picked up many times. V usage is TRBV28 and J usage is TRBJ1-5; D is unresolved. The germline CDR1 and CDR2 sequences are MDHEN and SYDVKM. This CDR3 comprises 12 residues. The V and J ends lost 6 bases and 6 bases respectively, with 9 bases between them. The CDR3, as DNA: TGTGCCAGCAGCCTTAGTTCTCAGCCCCAGCATTTT. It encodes CASSLSSQPQHF.

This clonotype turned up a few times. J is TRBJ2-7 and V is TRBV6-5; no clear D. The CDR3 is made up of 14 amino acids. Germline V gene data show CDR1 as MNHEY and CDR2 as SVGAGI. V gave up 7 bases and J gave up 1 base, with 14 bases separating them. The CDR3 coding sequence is TGTGCCAGCAATCGGAACCGCGGATCCTACGAGCAGTACTTC. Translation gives CASNRNRGSYEQYF.

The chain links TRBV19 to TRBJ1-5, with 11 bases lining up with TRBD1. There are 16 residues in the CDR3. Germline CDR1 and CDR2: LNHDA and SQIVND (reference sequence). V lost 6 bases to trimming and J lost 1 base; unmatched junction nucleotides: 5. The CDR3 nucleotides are TGTGCCAGTAGGTCTGGACAGGGGGCCAGCAATCAGCCCCAGCATTTT. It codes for CASRSGQGASNQPQHF.